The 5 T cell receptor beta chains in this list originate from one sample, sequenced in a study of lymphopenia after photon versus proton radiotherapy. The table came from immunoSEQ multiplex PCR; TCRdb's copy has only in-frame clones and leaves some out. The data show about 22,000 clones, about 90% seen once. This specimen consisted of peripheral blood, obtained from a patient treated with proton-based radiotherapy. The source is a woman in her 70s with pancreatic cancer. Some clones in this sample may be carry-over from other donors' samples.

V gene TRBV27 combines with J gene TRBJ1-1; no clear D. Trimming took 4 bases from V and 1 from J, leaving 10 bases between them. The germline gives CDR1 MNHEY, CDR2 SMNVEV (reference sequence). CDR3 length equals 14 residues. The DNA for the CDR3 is TGTGCCAGCAGTTGGGGATTTAAGAACACTGAAGCTTTCTTT. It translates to CASSWGFKNTEAFF.

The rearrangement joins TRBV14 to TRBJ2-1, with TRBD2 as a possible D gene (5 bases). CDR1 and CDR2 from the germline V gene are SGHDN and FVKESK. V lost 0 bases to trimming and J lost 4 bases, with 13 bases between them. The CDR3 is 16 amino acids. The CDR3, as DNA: TGTGCCAGCAGCCAAGAATTAAACCGGGATTACAATGAGCAGTTCTTC. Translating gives CASSQELNRDYNEQFF.

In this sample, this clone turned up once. Written as DNA, the CDR3 is TGTGCCAGCAGTTTACAACCGGGGGCTGGAAACACTGAAGCTTTCTTT. This encodes CASSLQPGAGNTEAFF. J is TRBJ1-1 and V is TRBV28; TRBD1 is a possible D gene (6 bases). The CDR3 covers 16 residues. The V gene lost 2 bases and the J gene lost 2 bases, with 15 bases spanning the gap. Germline CDR1 MDHEN, CDR2 SYDVKM. The whole variable domain, remainder taken from reference TRBV28 and TRBJ1-1, is DVKVTQSSRYLVKRTGEKVFLECVQDMDHENMFWYRQDPGLGLRLIYFSYDVKMKEKGDIPEGYSVSREKKERFSLILESASTNQTSMYLCASSLQPGAGNTEAFFGQGTRLTVV.

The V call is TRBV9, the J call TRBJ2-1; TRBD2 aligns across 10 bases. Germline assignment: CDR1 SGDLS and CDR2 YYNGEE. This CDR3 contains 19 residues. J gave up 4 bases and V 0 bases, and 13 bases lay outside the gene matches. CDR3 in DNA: TGTGCCAGCAGCGTAGGAGGGGGGTCTAGCGGGAGAATGTACAATGAGCAGTTCTTC. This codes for CASSVGGGSSGRMYNEQFF.

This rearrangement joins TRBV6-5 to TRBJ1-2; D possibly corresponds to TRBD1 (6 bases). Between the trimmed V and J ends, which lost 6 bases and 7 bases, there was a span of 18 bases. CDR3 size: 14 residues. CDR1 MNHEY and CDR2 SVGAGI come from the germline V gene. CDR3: CASRAPGANLGYTF. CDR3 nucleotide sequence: TGTGCCAGCAGGGCCCCGGGGGCTAATCTTGGCTACACCTTC.